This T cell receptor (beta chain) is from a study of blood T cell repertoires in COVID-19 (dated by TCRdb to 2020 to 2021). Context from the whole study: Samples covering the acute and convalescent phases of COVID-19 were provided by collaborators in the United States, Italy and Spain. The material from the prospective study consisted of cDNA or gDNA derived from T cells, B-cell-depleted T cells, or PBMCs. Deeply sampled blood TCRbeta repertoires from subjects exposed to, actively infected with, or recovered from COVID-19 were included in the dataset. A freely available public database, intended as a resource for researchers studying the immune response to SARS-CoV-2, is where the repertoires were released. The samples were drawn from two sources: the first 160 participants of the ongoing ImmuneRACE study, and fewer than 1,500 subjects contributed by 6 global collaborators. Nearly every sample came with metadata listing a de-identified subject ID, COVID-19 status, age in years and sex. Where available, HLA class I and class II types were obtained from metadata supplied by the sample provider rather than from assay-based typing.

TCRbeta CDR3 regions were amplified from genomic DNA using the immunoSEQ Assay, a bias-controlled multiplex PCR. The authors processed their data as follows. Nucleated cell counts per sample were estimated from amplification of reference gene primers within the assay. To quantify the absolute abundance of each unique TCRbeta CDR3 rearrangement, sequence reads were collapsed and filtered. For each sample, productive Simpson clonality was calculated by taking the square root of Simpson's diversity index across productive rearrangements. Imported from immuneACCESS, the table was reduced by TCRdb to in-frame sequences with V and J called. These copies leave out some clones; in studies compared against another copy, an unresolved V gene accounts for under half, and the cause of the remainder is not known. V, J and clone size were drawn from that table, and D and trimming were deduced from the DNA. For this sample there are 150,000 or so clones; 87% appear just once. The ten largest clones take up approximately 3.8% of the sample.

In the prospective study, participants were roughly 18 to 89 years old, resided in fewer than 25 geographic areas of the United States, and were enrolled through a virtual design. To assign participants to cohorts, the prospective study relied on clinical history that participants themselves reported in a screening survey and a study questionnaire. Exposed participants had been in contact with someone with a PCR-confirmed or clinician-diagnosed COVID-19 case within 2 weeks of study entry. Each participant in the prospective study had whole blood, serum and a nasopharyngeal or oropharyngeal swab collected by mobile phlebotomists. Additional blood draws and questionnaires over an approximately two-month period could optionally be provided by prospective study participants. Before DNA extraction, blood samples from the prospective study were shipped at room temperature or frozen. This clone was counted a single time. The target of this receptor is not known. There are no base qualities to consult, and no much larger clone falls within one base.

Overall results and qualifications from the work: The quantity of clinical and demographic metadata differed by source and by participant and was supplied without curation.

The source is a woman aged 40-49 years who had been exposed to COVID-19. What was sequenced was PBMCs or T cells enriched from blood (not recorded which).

Here is the DNA: TGCGCCAGCAGCCAAAGCACCGGGACAGGGGCCCGGGAGCTGTTTTTT. Protein translation: CASSQSTGTGARELFF. This sequence uses TRBV4-1 and TRBJ1-4; 10 bases in the middle match TRBD1. The J call may not be correct, given that the DNA end is closer to TRBJ2-2. Reading from cysteine to phenylalanine, the CDR3 counts 16 amino acids. Only the CDR3 DNA stays, 48 bases, in frame from base 1. Per the germline V gene, MGHRA is the CDR1 and YSYEKL is the CDR2.